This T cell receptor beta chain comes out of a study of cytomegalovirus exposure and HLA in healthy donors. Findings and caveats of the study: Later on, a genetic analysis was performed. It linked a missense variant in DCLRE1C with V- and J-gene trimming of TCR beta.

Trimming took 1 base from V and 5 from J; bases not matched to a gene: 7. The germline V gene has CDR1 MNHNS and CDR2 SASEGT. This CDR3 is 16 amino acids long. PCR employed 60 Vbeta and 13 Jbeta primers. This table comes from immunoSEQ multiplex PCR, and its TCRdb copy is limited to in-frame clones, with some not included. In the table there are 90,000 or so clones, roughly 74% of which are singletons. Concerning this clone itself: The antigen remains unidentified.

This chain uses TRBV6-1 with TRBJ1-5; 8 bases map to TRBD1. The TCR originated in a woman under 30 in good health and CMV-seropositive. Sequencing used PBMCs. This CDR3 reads CASSEGRTGPYQPQHF. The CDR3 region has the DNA TGTGCCAGCAGTGAAGGTAGGACAGGGCCCTATCAGCCCCAGCATTTT.